Included here is one T cell receptor (beta chain) sequence, with context. Its specificity is not known. The sample originates from a study of T cell responses to AZD1222 COVID-19 vaccine. Turning to the study itself: Timing groups of about 4 and about 12 weeks for second doses were pooled. Points from the study as a whole: Mapped onto spike, vaccine-associated CD4 TCRs spanned it and were dominant at 160-218 and 743-854. Reports indicate that nearly half of spike-specific TCRs are directed at unmutated variant regions.

Sequencing was performed with immunoSEQ multiplex PCR; in TCRdb, only in-frame clones are kept and a portion is missing. The table includes 130,000 or so clones, 90% to 95% detected once. The sequencing used peripheral blood, collected on day 0 of AZD1222 vaccination. This receptor was obtained from an adult in good health.

Here the CDR3 DNA reads TGTGCCAGCAGTAATCGTCCAGGGTTGAGGGATGAGCAGTTCTTC. This gives the protein CASSNRPGLRDEQFF. V gene TRBV6-5 combines with J gene TRBJ2-1; either TRBD1 or TRBD2 may fit D (5 bases each). Germline CDR1 MNHEY, CDR2 SVGAGI. CDR3 size: 15 residues. V was pared by 5 bases and J by 8 bases, with 19 bases between.